This is a list of T cell receptor beta chains from one sample in a study of cytotoxic CD8 clonotypes in ibrutinib-treated CLL. Method: immunoSEQ multiplex PCR; TCRdb's copy keeps in-frame clones and lacks some. This sample carries tens of thousands of clones, approximately 68% of them seen once, and the ten largest clones take around 30%. This material consisted of PBMCs, taken after 24 months of ibrutinib treatment. These receptors were collected from a human donor with chronic lymphocytic leukemia. CDR3s include the opening cysteine and the closing phenylalanine or tryptophan.

V: TRBV6-4; J: TRBJ1-2; CDR3: CASMRTGGVGYGYTF
V: TRBV27; J: TRBJ2-1; CDR3: CASSETQRDEQFF
V: TRBV15; J: TRBJ1-2; CDR3: CATSRESEMYGYTF
V: TRBV7-9; J: TRBJ1-6; CDR3: CASSPTPSNSPLHF
V: TRBV19; J: TRBJ2-1; CDR3: CASSIDGSSYNEQFF
V: TRBV13; J: TRBJ2-5; CDR3: CASSPQGAETQYF
V: TRBV6-4; J: TRBJ1-2; CDR3: CAISNDNGQGVRGYTF
V: TRBV9; J: TRBJ2-3; CDR3: CASSVVGRQPNTDTQYF
V: TRBV4-1; J: TRBJ2-5; CDR3: CASSQVTSNQETQYF
V: TRBV10-3; J: TRBJ1-3; CDR3: CAVQGNSGNTIYF
V: TRBV18; J: TRBJ2-5; CDR3: CASSQQETQYF
V: TRBV30; J: TRBJ1-4; CDR3: CAWEGGQGVEKLFF
V: TRBV5-4; J: TRBJ2-5; CDR3: CASSLAGAGQETQYF
V: TRBV5-1; J: TRBJ1-2; CDR3: CASNEGANYGYTF
V: TRBV11-3; J: TRBJ2-5; CDR3: CASSLGARGQETQYF
V: TRBV19; J: TRBJ2-2; CDR3: CASSMGLAHSGELFF
V: TRBV6-5; J: TRBJ1-4; CDR3: CASSYSGRGGEKLFF
V: TRBV4-1; J: TRBJ1-1; CDR3: CASSQEFSDTEAFF
V: TRBV18; J: TRBJ1-1; CDR3: CASSPPRGNTEAFF
V: TRBV5-6; J: TRBJ1-1; CDR3: CASSPGGENTEAFF
V: TRBV29-1; J: TRBJ1-2; CDR3: CSVAMGGGYGYTF